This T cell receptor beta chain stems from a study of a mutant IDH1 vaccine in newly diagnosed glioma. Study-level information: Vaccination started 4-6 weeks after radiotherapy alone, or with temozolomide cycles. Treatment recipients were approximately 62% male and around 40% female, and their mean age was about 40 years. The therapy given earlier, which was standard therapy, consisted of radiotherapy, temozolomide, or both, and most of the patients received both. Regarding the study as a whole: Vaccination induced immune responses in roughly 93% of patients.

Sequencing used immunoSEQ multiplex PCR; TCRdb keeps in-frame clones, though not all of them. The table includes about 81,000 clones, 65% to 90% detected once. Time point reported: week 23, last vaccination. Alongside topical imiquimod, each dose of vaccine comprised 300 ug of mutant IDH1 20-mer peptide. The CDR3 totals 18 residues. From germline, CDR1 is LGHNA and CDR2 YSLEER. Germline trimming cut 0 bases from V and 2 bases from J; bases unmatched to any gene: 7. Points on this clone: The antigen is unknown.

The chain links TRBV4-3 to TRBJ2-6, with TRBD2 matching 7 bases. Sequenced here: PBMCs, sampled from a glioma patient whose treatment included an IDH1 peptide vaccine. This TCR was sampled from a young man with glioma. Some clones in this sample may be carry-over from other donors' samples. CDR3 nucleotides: TGCGCCAGCAGCCAAGAACCACGAGGGAGGGCTGGGGCCAACGTCCTGACTTTC. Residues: CASSQEPRGRAGANVLTF.